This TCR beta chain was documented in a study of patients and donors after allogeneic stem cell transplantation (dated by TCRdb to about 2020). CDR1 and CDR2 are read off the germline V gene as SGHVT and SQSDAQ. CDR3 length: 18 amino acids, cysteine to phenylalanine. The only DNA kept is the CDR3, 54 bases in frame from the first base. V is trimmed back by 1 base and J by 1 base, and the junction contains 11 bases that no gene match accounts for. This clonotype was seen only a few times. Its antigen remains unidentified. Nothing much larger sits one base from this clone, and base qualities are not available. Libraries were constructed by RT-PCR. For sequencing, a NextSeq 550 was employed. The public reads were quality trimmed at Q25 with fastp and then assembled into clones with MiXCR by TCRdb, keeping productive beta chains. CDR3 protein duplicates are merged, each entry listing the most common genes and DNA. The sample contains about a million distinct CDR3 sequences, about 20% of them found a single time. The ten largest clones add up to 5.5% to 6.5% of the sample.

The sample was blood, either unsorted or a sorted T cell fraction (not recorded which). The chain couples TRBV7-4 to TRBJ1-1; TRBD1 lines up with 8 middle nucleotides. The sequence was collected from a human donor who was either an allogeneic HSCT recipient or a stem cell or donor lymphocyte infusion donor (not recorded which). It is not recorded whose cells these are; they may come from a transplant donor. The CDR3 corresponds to CASSLERTGPTPNTEAFF. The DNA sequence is TGTGCCAGCAGCTTAGAAAGGACAGGGCCCACCCCGAACACTGAAGCTTTCTTT.